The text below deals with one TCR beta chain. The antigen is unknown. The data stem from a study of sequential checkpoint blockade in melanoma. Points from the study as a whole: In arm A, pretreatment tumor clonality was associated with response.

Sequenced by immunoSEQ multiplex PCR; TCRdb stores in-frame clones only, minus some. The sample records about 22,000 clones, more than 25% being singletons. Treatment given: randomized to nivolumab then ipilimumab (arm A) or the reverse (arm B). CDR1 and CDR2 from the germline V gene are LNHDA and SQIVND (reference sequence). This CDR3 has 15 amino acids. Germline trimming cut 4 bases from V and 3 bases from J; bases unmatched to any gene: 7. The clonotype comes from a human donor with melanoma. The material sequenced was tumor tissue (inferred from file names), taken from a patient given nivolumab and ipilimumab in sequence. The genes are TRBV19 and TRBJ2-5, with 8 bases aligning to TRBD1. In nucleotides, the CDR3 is TGTGCCAGTAGTAGGGATGGGGGACAGGAAGAGACCCAGTACTTC. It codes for CASSRDGGQEETQYF.